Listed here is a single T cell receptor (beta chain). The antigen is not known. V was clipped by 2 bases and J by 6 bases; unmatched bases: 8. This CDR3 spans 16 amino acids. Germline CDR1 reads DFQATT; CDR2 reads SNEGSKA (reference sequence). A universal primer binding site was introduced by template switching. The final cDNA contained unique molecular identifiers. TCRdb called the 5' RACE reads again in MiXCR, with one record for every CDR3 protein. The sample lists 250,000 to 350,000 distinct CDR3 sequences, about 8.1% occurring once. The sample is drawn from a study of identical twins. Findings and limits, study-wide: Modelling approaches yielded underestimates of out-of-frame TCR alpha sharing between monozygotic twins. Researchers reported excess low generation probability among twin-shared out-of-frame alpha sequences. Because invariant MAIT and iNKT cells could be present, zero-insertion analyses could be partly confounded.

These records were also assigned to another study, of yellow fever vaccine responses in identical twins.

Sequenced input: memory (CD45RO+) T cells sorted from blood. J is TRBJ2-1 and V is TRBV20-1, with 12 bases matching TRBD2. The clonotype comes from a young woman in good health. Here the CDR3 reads CSARLGLAGPSNEQFF. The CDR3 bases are TGCAGTGCTAGACTCGGACTAGCGGGGCCCTCCAATGAGCAGTTCTTC.